The next 17 T cell receptor beta chains were all read from a single sample in a study of blood T cell repertoires in COVID-19. Sequenced by immunoSEQ multiplex PCR; TCRdb stores in-frame clones only, minus some. The sample contains about 350,000 clones, about 90% of which appear only once. Sequencing input: PBMCs or T cells enriched from blood (not recorded which). Receptors were obtained from a woman aged 25-40 years who had recovered from COVID-19.

The chain links TRBV10-3 to TRBJ2-5, with TRBD1 matching over 7 bases. CDR1 and CDR2 (germline): ENHRY, SYGVKD. J was trimmed by 2 bases and V by 8 bases; bases with no gene match: 5. The CDR3 totals 13 residues. CDR3 loop: CAIGRGLQETQYF. CDR3 in DNA: TGTGCCATCGGAAGGGGGCTTCAAGAGACCCAGTACTTC.

The chain uses TRBV28 and TRBJ2-5; 7 bases line up with TRBD1. Trimming cost V 5 bases and J 2 bases; bases outside gene matches: 8. CDR3 length: 15 amino acids. Germline values: CDR1 MDHEN, CDR2 SYDVKM. CDR3 protein: CASSQGQTYQETQYF. In nucleotides, the CDR3 is TGTGCCAGCAGTCAGGGACAGACCTATCAAGAGACCCAGTACTTC. The full variable domain, rest sourced from reference TRBV28 and TRBJ2-5, is DVKVTQSSRYLVKRTGEKVFLECVQDMDHENMFWYRQDPGLGLRLIYFSYDVKMKEKGDIPEGYSVSREKKERFSLILESASTNQTSMYLCASSQGQTYQETQYFGPGTRLLVL.

The chain combines TRBV28 with TRBJ1-1; D call uncertain. Germline V gene lookup returns CDR1 MDHEN and CDR2 SYDVKM. The CDR3 totals 13 residues. Trimming stripped 5 bases from V and 7 bases from J, with 14 bases between. CDR3 sequence (DNA): TGTGCCAGCAGTCCCCCCGCGGGTGGTGAAGCTTTCTTT. Its translation: CASSPPAGGEAFF.

The chain recombines TRBV6-5 with TRBJ1-6; tentative D call: TRBD1 (6 bases). This CDR3 has 15 amino acids. CDR1 and CDR2 (germline): MNHEY, SVGAGI. V lost 2 bases and J 10 bases, leaving 15 bases between the germline ends. This CDR3 reads CASSYLAGERSPLHF. The DNA for the CDR3 is TGTGCCAGCAGTTACCTCGCAGGGGAGAGATCACCCCTCCACTTT.

In regard to this clone: One junction end does not reproduce the germline sequence, and a read error may be involved. The chain joins TRBV28 to TRBJ1-3; D is uncertain. CDR1 and CDR2 (germline): MDHEN, SYDVKM. This CDR3 comprises 14 residues. The CDR3 region is CASSTPGSVNTIYF. CDR3 coding DNA: TGTGCCAGCAGCACCCCGGGATCTGTAAACACCATATATTTT.

This chain connects TRBV2 to TRBJ1-2; TRBD1 is a possible D gene (5 bases). CDR3 length: 14 residues. The V end lost 7 bases, the J end lost 8 bases, and 20 bases lay between the germline ends. Germline assignment: CDR1 SNHLY and CDR2 FYNNEI. CDR3 coding DNA: TGTGCCAGCACCTTACGGGTGGTAGGGGAAGGCTACACCTTC. Protein: CASTLRVVGEGYTF.

J is TRBJ1-2 and V is TRBV28; 11 positions match TRBD1. CDR3 length: 15 amino acids. Per germline, CDR1 MDHEN and CDR2 SYDVKM. The V segment lost 6 bases and the J segment 3 bases; nucleotides outside the gene matches: 6. In nucleotides, the CDR3 is TGTGCCAGCAGCCCAGGGACAGGGGGAGACTATGGCTACACCTTC. This sequence encodes CASSPGTGGDYGYTF.

The chain couples TRBV18 to TRBJ2-2; 7 bases are a match to TRBD1. Trimming took 8 bases from V and 2 from J; bases not matched to a gene: 11. This CDR3 is 16 amino acids long. Looked up from germline, CDR1 is KGHSH and CDR2 is LQKENI. CDR3 region: CASPTPGQINTGELFF. As DNA, the CDR3 is TGTGCCAGCCCAACGCCGGGACAGATAAACACCGGGGAGCTGTTTTTT.

The rearrangement joins TRBV2 to TRBJ1-5, with 7 bases identical to TRBD1. CDR3 length: 15 residues. Germline values: CDR1 SNHLY, CDR2 FYNNEI. Trimming took 4 bases from V and 1 from J; bases not matched to a gene: 4. The CDR3 coding sequence is TGTGCCAGCAGTGTGACAGGGCCGAGCAATCAGCCCCAGCATTTT. Protein sequence: CASSVTGPSNQPQHF.

This clone was counted once. This chain joins TRBV2 and TRBJ2-7; the D gene is possibly TRBD1 (5 bases). The CDR3 spans 13 residues. CDR1 is SNHLY and CDR2 is FYNNEI in the germline V gene. V lost 3 bases, J lost 2 bases, and 8 bases lay in between. CDR3 bases: TGTGCCAGCAGTGACAGGGCCCCCTACGAGCAGTACTTC. It codes for CASSDRAPYEQYF.

V and J are TRBV19 and TRBJ1-5, with 8 bases aligning to TRBD1. CDR1 and CDR2 from the germline V gene are LNHDA and SQIVND (reference sequence). V shed 1 base and J 3 bases; nucleotides not matched to a gene: 2. The CDR3 runs to 15 residues. CDR3 nucleotide sequence: TGTGCCAGTAGTATAGGCCAGGGGGCCAATCAGCCCCAGCATTTT. Translating it yields CASSIGQGANQPQHF.

J is TRBJ2-1 and V is TRBV7-9, with a possible D match to TRBD1 (6 bases). V lost 2 bases, J lost 2 bases, and 10 bases lay in between. Germline CDR1 reads SEHNR; CDR2 reads FQNEAQ (reference sequence). CDR3 size: 15 residues. CDR3 protein: CASSLQGTAYNEQFF. The CDR3 DNA sequence: TGTGCCAGCAGCTTACAGGGGACGGCCTACAATGAGCAGTTCTTC. The whole variable domain, remainder taken from reference TRBV7-9 and TRBJ2-1, is DTGVSQNPRHKITKRGQNVTFRCDPISEHNRLYWYRQTLGQGPEFLTYFQNEAQLEKSRLLSDRFSAERPKGSFSTLEIQRTEQGDSAMYLCASSLQGTAYNEQFFGPGTRLTVL.

This chain connects TRBV6-5 to TRBJ1-2, with TRBD1 identical over 7 bases. Germline V gives CDR1 MNHEY, CDR2 SVGAGI. The CDR3 loop spans 13 amino acids. V shed 5 bases, J shed 4 bases, and the junction held 4 bases outside the gene matches. The CDR3 loop reads CASSQDRIYGYTF. The CDR3 nucleotides are TGTGCCAGCAGTCAGGACAGGATCTATGGCTACACCTTC.

The chain joins TRBV27 to TRBJ1-5, with 9 bases lining up with TRBD1. The length of the CDR3 is 16 residues. From germline, CDR1 is MNHEY and CDR2 SMNVEV (reference sequence). Trimming cost V 4 bases and J 3 bases; bases outside gene matches: 7. The CDR3 protein is CASSSGQGRTNQPQHF. In DNA form, the CDR3 reads TGTGCCAGCAGTTCCGGACAGGGGAGAACCAATCAGCCCCAGCATTTT.

The count of this clone is one. The chain combines TRBV7-7 with TRBJ2-3, with D perhaps matching TRBD1 (6 bases). The CDR3 extends over 15 amino acids. Trimming took 4 bases from V and 1 from J, leaving 12 bases between them. The germline CDR1 and CDR2 sequences are SSHAT and FNYEAQ (reference sequence). As DNA, the CDR3 is TGTGCCAGCAGCTCCGGACAGTTCGGCACAGATACGCAGTATTTT. Amino acid sequence: CASSSGQFGTDTQYF.

The chain couples TRBV12-3 or TRBV12-4 to TRBJ1-2; 12 nucleotides align to TRBD1. Germline trimming cut 4 bases from V and 8 bases from J; bases unmatched to any gene: 2. The CDR3 spans 13 residues. CDR3 region: CASSWGQGAGYTF. As DNA, the CDR3 is TGTGCCAGCAGTTGGGGACAGGGGGCAGGCTACACCTTC.

The rearrangement joins TRBV6-2 or TRBV6-3 to TRBJ2-2; 11 nucleotides align to TRBD2. Germline V gene data show CDR1 as MNHEY and CDR2 as SVGEGT. The V gene end was trimmed by 0 bases and the J gene end by 2 bases; junction bases not matched to a gene: 8. This CDR3 region has 19 residues. In DNA, the CDR3 is TGTGCCAGCAGTTACTCTGCCCGACTAGCGGGAATTAACACCGGGGAGCTGTTTTTT. Its translation is CASSYSARLAGINTGELFF.